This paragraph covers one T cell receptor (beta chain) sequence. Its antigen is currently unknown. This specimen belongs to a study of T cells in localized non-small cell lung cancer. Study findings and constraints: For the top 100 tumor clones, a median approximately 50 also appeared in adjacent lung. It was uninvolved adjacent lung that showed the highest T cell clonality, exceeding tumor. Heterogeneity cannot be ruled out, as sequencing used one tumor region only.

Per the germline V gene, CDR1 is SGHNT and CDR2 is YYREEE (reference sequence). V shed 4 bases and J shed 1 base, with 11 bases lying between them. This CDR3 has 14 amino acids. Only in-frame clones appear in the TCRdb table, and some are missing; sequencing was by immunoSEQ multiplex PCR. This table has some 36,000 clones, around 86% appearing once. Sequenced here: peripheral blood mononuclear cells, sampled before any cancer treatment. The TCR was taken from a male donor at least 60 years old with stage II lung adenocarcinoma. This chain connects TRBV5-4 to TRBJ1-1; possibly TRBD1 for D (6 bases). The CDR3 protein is CASSPRGRNTEAFF. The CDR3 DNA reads TGTGCCAGCAGCCCACGGGGGCGGAACACTGAAGCTTTCTTT.